The 15 T cell receptor beta chains given below trace back to one sample, sequenced in a study of blood T cell repertoires in COVID-19 (TCRdb year 2020). Receptor libraries were prepared by the immunoSEQ multiplex PCR assay. Not all clones reach the TCRdb copy of this immuneACCESS table, which keeps in-frame sequences only. Checked studies attribute under half of the gap to unresolved V genes and leave the rest unexplained. Across this sample there are 60,000 to 85,000 clones, with roughly nine tenths seen only once. Together, the top ten hold 7.3% of the sample. Sequencing input: peripheral blood. Receptor source: a man aged 40-49 years with COVID-19, enrolled during active disease.

The chain uses TRBV3-1 (or the pseudogene TRBV3-2) and TRBJ1-4; 8 bases fit TRBD1. Trimming at V came to 3 bases and at J to 0 bases, leaving 6 bases not matched to a gene. Germline V gene sequence: CDR1 LGHDT, CDR2 YNNKEL (reference sequence). The CDR3 length is 17 residues. CDR3 sequence: CASSHRQGKATNEKLFF. The CDR3 DNA is TGTGCCAGCAGCCACAGACAGGGGAAAGCAACTAATGAAAAACTGTTTTTT.

The rearrangement links TRBV27 to TRBJ1-6; 7 bases fit TRBD1. The germline gives CDR1 MNHEY, CDR2 SMNVEV (reference sequence). The V gene end was trimmed by 2 bases and the J gene end by 8 bases; junction bases not matched to a gene: 6. CDR3 size: 15 residues. CDR3 loop: CASSLTTGMDSPLHF. DNA for the CDR3: TGTGCCAGCAGTTTAACGACAGGGATGGATTCACCCCTCCACTTT.

This sequence joins TRBV7-9 and TRBJ2-3, with D maybe TRBD2 (5 bases). Germline V gene sequence: CDR1 SEHNR, CDR2 FQNEAQ (reference sequence). V was cut by 5 bases and J by 8 bases, with 26 bases left in between. The CDR3 length is 17 residues. CDR3 nucleotides: TGTGCCAGCAGCCCCCAGCCCGGCCGGGGAGCCTTGAGTACGCAGTATTTT. Its protein product is CASSPQPGRGALSTQYF.

The J gene is TRBJ2-2, the V gene TRBV2; 8 bases match TRBD2. V shed 2 bases and J 7 bases; nucleotides not matched to a gene: 3. The CDR3 runs 14 residues. Germline assignment: CDR1 SNHLY and CDR2 FYNNEI. The DNA for the CDR3 is TGTGCCAGCAGTGAAAGGGCGGGAGGCGGGGAGCTGTTTTTT. It yields the protein CASSERAGGGELFF. Full variable domain (rest looked up from reference TRBV2 and TRBJ2-2): EPEVTQTPSHQVTQMGQEVILRCVPISNHLYFYWYRQILGQKVEFLVSFYNNEISEKSEIFDDQFSVERPDGSNFTLKIRSTKLEDSAMYFCASSERAGGGELFFGEGSRLTVL.

CDR3 coding DNA: TGTGCCAGCAGTGAAGGACAGGGCCCAACGGCAGAGCAGTACTTC. Translated: CASSEGQGPTAEQYF. This rearrangement joins TRBV2 to TRBJ2-7; 7 positions agree with TRBD1. CDR3 length equals 15 residues. The V segment lost 1 base and the J segment 7 bases; nucleotides outside the gene matches: 10. Germline V CDR1 and CDR2: SNHLY, FYNNEI.

CDR3 coding DNA: TGCGCCAGCAGGCGGGGGGGCATTTTCACAGATACGCAGTATTTT. Translation: CASRRGGIFTDTQYF. The chain joins TRBV5-1 to TRBJ2-3; TRBD2 matches 9 bases. This CDR3 is 15 amino acids long. The germline V gene encodes CDR1 SGHRS and CDR2 YFSETQ. Unmatched junction bases numbered 6, after V lost 5 bases and J lost 2 bases.

The chain employs TRBV15 and TRBJ1-1; 7 positions agree with TRBD1. This CDR3 has 14 residues. The junction had 9 bases not matched to a gene; V was cut back by 5 bases and J by 6 bases. Germline CDR1 reads LNHNV; CDR2 reads YYDKDF (reference sequence). As DNA, the CDR3 is TGTGCCACCAGCGTAGACAGGGTTTTCTCTGAAGCTTTCTTT. Translated, it gives CATSVDRVFSEAFF.

The rearrangement uses TRBV5-6 and TRBJ1-3; D gene unclear. Germline V lookup: CDR1 SGHDT, CDR2 YYEEEE. The CDR3 sequence is 17 residues long. Trimming left V 1 base short and J 0 bases short, with 14 bases between. Here the CDR3 reads CASSLFQLDISGNTIYF. As DNA, the CDR3 is TGTGCCAGCAGCTTGTTCCAGCTAGATATCTCTGGAAACACCATATATTTT.

This rearrangement joins TRBV6-5 to TRBJ1-2, with D possibly TRBD1 on 5 matching bases. This CDR3 spans 14 amino acids. V was cut by 6 bases and J by 3 bases, with 14 bases left in between. Per germline, CDR1 MNHEY and CDR2 SVGAGI. The CDR3 protein is CASRGPGRYYGYTF. Written as DNA, the CDR3 is TGTGCCAGCAGGGGGCCTGGGCGTTACTATGGCTACACCTTC.

The J gene is TRBJ1-6, the V gene TRBV7-9, with D perhaps TRBD1 (6 bases). Germline assignment: CDR1 SEHNR and CDR2 FQNEAQ (reference sequence). The V gene lost 5 bases and the J gene lost 5 bases, with 13 bases spanning the gap. CDR3 length equals 15 residues. The CDR3 DNA sequence: TGTGCCAGCAGCCGAAATCCAGGGGATAATTCACCCCTCCACTTT. Translated: CASSRNPGDNSPLHF.

For the CDR3, the DNA is TGTGCCAGCAGCGTCTGGCTTGCAACTAATGAAAAACTGTTTTTT. Its protein product is CASSVWLATNEKLFF. The V gene is TRBV7-9, the J gene TRBJ1-4; no definite D call. The CDR3 is 15 residues long. Looked up from germline, CDR1 is SEHNR and CDR2 is FQNEAQ (reference sequence). V gave up 5 bases and J gave up 0 bases, with 10 bases separating them.

This chain connects TRBV7-9 to TRBJ2-7; TRBD1 matches 11 bases. Unmatched junction bases numbered 16, after V lost 10 bases and J lost 2 bases. Germline CDR1 SEHNR, CDR2 FQNEAQ (reference sequence). The CDR3 runs 17 residues. The CDR3 sequence is CATLDRGRDGLAYEQYF. The CDR3 DNA is TGTGCCACCCTGGACAGGGGGCGCGACGGGTTAGCCTACGAGCAGTACTTC.

V and J are TRBV9 and TRBJ1-3, with D uncertain. This CDR3 has 16 residues. Germline assignment: CDR1 SGDLS and CDR2 YYNGEE. V lost 3 bases to trimming and J lost 0 bases, with 13 bases between them. CDR3 coding DNA: TGTGCCAGCAGCGCCCGCGGCCCGGACTCTGGAAACACCATATATTTT. It translates to CASSARGPDSGNTIYF.

This chain links TRBV7-8 with TRBJ2-2, with 7 nucleotides matching TRBD1. This CDR3 is built from 15 residues. Germline CDR1 SGHVS, CDR2 FQNEAQ. V was clipped by 0 bases and J by 4 bases; unmatched bases: 2. The CDR3 protein is CASSLADRSTGELFF. The CDR3 DNA is TGTGCCAGCAGCTTAGCGGACAGGAGCACCGGGGAGCTGTTTTTT.

The rearrangement joins TRBV11-2 to TRBJ1-2; 7 bases map to TRBD1. CDR1 is SGHAT, CDR2 FQNNGV, per germline. The CDR3 has 13 residues. V shed 5 bases, J shed 7 bases, and the junction held 7 bases outside the gene matches. This CDR3 is CASSRDRVVGYTF. DNA for the CDR3: TGTGCCAGCAGCCGAGACAGGGTAGTTGGCTACACCTTC.